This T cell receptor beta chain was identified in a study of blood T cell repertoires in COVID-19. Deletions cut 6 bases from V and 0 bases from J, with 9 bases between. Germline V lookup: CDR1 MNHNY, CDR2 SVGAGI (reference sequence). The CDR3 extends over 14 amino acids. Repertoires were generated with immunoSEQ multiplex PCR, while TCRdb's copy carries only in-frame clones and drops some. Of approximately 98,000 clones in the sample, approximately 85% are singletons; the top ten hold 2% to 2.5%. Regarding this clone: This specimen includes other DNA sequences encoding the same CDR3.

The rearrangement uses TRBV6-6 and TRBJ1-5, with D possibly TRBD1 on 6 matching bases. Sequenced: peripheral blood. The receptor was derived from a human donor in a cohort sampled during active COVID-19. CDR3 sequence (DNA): TGTGCCAGCAGCCGACAGGATAGCAATCAGCCCCAGCATTTT. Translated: CASSRQDSNQPQHF.